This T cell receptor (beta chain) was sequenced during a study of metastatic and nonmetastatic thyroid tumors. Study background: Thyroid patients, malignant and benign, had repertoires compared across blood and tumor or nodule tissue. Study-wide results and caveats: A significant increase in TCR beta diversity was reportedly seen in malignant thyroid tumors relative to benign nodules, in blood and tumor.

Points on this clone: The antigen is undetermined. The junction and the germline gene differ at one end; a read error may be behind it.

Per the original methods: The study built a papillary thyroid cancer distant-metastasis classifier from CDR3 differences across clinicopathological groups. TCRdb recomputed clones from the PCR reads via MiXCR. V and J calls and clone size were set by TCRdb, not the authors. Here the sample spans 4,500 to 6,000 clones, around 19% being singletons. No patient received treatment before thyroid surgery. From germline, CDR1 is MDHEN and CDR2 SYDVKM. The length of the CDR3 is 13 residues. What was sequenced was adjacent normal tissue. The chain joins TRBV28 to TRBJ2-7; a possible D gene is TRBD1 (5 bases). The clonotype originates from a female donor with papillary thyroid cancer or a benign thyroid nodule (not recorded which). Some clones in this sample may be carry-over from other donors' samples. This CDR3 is CASTQGSSHEQYF. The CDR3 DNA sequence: TGTGCTAGCACCCAGGGTTCCTCCCACGAGCAGTACTTC.